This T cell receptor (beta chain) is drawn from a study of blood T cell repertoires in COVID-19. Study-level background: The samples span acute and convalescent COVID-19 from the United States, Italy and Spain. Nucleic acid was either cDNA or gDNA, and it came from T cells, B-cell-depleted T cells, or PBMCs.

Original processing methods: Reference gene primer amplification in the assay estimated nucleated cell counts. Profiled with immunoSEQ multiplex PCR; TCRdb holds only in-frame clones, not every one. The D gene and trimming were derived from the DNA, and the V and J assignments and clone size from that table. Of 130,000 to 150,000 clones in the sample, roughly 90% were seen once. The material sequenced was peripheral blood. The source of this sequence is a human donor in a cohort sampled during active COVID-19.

Here the CDR3 DNA reads TGCGCCAGCAGCCAAGCGACAGGGGGATTCGGCGAGCAGTTCTTC. It encodes CASSQATGGFGEQFF. The V and J genes are TRBV4-3 and TRBJ2-1; 9 bases line up with TRBD1. CDR1 and CDR2 (germline): LGHNA, YSLEER. The CDR3 runs to 15 residues. Trimming at V came to 1 base and at J to 10 bases, leaving 8 bases not matched to a gene.